Presented here are 24 T cell receptor beta chains from one specimen sequenced in a study of OX40 agonist ivuxolimab in advanced cancers. The library was built by means of the immunoSEQ multiplex PCR assay. TCRdb obtained this table from immuneACCESS and retained in-frame rearrangements with V and J assigned. These tables miss some clones; where compared with another copy, unresolved V genes account for less than half of the shortfall, and the remainder is unexplained. This sample holds 65,000 to 85,000 clones; more than 70% were observed only once. 0.15% to 0.2% of the sample is held by the ten biggest clonotypes. The input for sequencing was CD4+ or CD8+ T cells sorted from blood, taken in a trial of the OX40 agonist ivuxolimab. Receptor source: an adult with an advanced solid tumor such as melanoma, head and neck, liver or kidney cancer.

This clone has only a few counts. The identical CDR3 is also encoded by other nucleotide sequences in the sample. The CDR3 protein is CASSISVNQPQHF. CDR3 coding DNA: TGTGCCAGTAGTATTAGTGTCAATCAGCCCCAGCATTTT. The rearrangement joins TRBV19 to TRBJ1-5; D gene ambiguous. V lost 3 bases and J lost 3, with 6 bases in between. The CDR3 is 13 amino acids. The germline CDR1 and CDR2 sequences are LNHDA and SQIVND (reference sequence).

The chain employs TRBV10-3 and TRBJ2-2, with 12 bases matching TRBD1. The CDR3 length is 14 residues. V was pared by 8 bases and J by 2 bases, with 0 bases of the junction left unmatched. Germline CDR1 reads ENHRY; CDR2 reads SYGVKD. The DNA of the CDR3 is TGTGCCATCGGGACAGGGGGCAACACCGGGGAGCTGTTTTTT. This gives the protein CAIGTGGNTGELFF.

On this clone: The junction does not match germline at one end; this may be a read error. The chain is built from TRBV6-5 and TRBJ2-2; a possible D gene is TRBD1 (6 bases). The CDR3 loop spans 15 amino acids. Looked up from germline, CDR1 is MNHEY and CDR2 is SVGAGI. CDR3 residues: CATSWTAQNTGELFF. The CDR3 DNA reads as TGTGCCACCAGTTGGACAGCCCAGAACACCGGGGAGCTGTTTTTT.

V and J are TRBV2 and TRBJ2-5; no reliable D call. In germline, CDR1 is SNHLY, CDR2 FYNNEI. Between the trimmed V and J ends, which lost 8 bases and 4 bases, there was a span of 14 bases. This CDR3 is built from 13 residues. CDR3 in amino acids: CASALLWGETQYF. The CDR3, as DNA: TGTGCCAGCGCCTTGTTGTGGGGAGAGACCCAGTACTTC.

The chain employs TRBV19 and TRBJ2-4; 7 nucleotides line up with TRBD1. Germline V gene lookup returns CDR1 LNHDA and CDR2 SQIVND (reference sequence). J was trimmed by 2 bases and V by 5 bases; bases with no gene match: 9. The CDR3 is made up of 16 amino acids. The CDR3 coding sequence is TGTGCCAGTAGTGGAAGGGGGCGCGGGTCCAAAAACATTCAGTACTTC. It yields the protein CASSGRGRGSKNIQYF.

V is TRBV19 and J is TRBJ1-3; D gene unclear. Germline assignment: CDR1 LNHDA and CDR2 SQIVND (reference sequence). The length of the CDR3 is 16 residues. The V and J ends lost 6 bases and 0 bases respectively, with 15 bases between them. The CDR3 DNA reads as TGTGCCAGTAGAGAAAAGACACCTAGCTCTGGAAACACCATATATTTT. Encoded protein: CASREKTPSSGNTIYF. Complete variable domain (other parts from reference TRBV19 and TRBJ1-3): DGGITQSPKYLFRKEGQNVTLSCEQNLNHDAMYWYRQDPGQGLRLIYYSQIVNDFQKGDIAEGYSVSREKKESFPLTVTSAQKNPTAFYLCASREKTPSSGNTIYFGEGSWLTVV.

In its sample, this clone was seen once. The V call is TRBV5-1, the J call TRBJ2-3, with no clear D. Germline V gene data show CDR1 as SGHRS and CDR2 as YFSETQ. This CDR3 has 14 amino acids. V dropped 0 bases and J dropped 0 bases, with 5 bases sitting between them. The CDR3: CASSLGASTDTQYF. CDR3 coding DNA: TGCGCCAGCAGCTTGGGGGCGAGCACAGATACGCAGTATTTT.

This clone appeared a few times. The V gene is TRBV11-2, the J gene TRBJ2-1; D remains ambiguous. Looked up from germline, CDR1 is SGHAT and CDR2 is FQNNGV. Trimming pared 5 bases from V and 2 bases from J, leaving 10 bases between. The CDR3 is 14 amino acids. The CDR3 DNA is TGTGCCAGCAGCCGCGGCGCGGCCTACAATGAGCAGTTCTTC. Translating it yields CASSRGAAYNEQFF.

This CDR3 is CASSHRPGTGDGYTF. Written as DNA, the CDR3 is TGTGCCAGCAGCCACCGACCCGGGACAGGGGATGGCTACACCTTC. This chain links TRBV7-9 with TRBJ1-2, with TRBD1 matching 10 bases. The CDR3 loop spans 15 amino acids. CDR1 and CDR2 from the germline V gene are SEHNR and FQNEAQ (reference sequence). The ends lost 5 bases at V and 6 bases at J; junction bases unmatched: 9.

The chain has TRBV7-3 and TRBJ2-5; a possible D gene is TRBD2 (5 bases). This CDR3 is built from 15 residues. Trimming cost V 4 bases and J 5 bases, with 17 bases left between them. Looked up from germline, CDR1 is SGHTA and CDR2 is FQGTGA. The CDR3 is CASSYGPIRGETQYF. In DNA form, the CDR3 reads TGTGCCAGCAGCTATGGACCCATCCGCGGGGAGACCCAGTACTTC. Complete variable domain (other parts from reference TRBV7-3 and TRBJ2-5): GAGVSQTPSNKVTEKGKYVELRCDPISGHTALYWYRQSLGQGPEFLIYFQGTGAADDSGLPNDRFFAVRPEGSVSTLKIQRTERGDSAVYLCASSYGPIRGETQYFGPGTRLLVL.

The CDR3 spells CASSQGQSYEQYF. CDR3 DNA sequence: TGTGCCAGCAGTCAAGGGCAGTCCTACGAGCAGTACTTC. The V and J genes are TRBV6-1 and TRBJ2-7; D ambiguous. The V gene's germline CDR1 is MNHNS and CDR2 SASEGT. Trimming removed 5 bases at V and 1 base at J, with 9 bases between. This CDR3 is built from 13 residues.

The chain combines TRBV11-3 with TRBJ2-5, with TRBD1 matching over 8 bases. Germline CDR1 is SGHNT and CDR2 is YENEEA. The CDR3 has 15 residues. J gave up 1 base and V 4 bases, and 5 bases lay outside the gene matches. CDR3 DNA: TGTGCCAGCAGCTCCAGGGGGCTTAGCCAAGAGACCCAGTACTTC. This codes for CASSSRGLSQETQYF.

This chain links TRBV7-7 with TRBJ1-4; TRBD1 agrees at 7 bases. CDR1 is SSHAT and CDR2 is FNYEAQ in the germline V gene (reference sequence). CDR3 length equals 15 residues. J lost 4 bases, V lost 5 bases, and 7 bases had no gene match. This CDR3 reads CASSLTGAGNEKLFF. The DNA of the CDR3 is TGTGCCAGCAGCCTTACAGGGGCGGGTAATGAAAAACTGTTTTTT.

The J gene is TRBJ2-1, the V gene TRBV29-1; D is possibly TRBD2 (5 bases). The CDR3 is made up of 16 amino acids. CDR1 and CDR2 (germline): SQVTM, ANQGSEA. Trimming cost V 4 bases and J 0 bases, with 16 bases left between them. CDR3 in amino acids: CSVANRTGSSYNEQFF. The DNA for the CDR3 is TGCAGCGTTGCAAACCGGACGGGGAGCTCCTACAATGAGCAGTTCTTC.

The chain couples TRBV25-1 to TRBJ2-7; D not certain. The CDR3 length is 11 residues. V was clipped by 7 bases and J by 3 bases, with 7 bases between them. CDR1 MGHDK and CDR2 SYGVNS come from the germline V gene. In nucleotides, the CDR3 is TGTGCCAGCAATGAGGTCTACGAGCAGTACTTC. It encodes CASNEVYEQYF.

J is TRBJ2-1 and V is TRBV25-1, with 14 bases lining up with TRBD2. V trimming: 3 bases; J trimming: 3 bases; junction bases outside the gene matches: 7. The CDR3 runs to 18 residues. The germline V gene has CDR1 MGHDK and CDR2 SYGVNS. The CDR3 DNA reads TGTGCCAGCAGTGACCCGTGGACTAGCGGGAGGCTCTACAATGAGCAGTTCTTC. This gives the protein CASSDPWTSGRLYNEQFF. Full variable domain (outside the CDR3, taken from reference TRBV25-1 and TRBJ2-1): EADIYQTPRYLVIGTGKKITLECSQTMGHDKMYWYQQDPGMELHLIHYSYGVNSTEKGDLSSESTVSRIRTEHFPLTLESARPSHTSQYLCASSDPWTSGRLYNEQFFGPGTRLTVL.

The chain couples TRBV2 to TRBJ2-3, with 9 bases fitting TRBD2. Looked up from germline, CDR1 is SNHLY and CDR2 is FYNNEI. The length of the CDR3 is 15 residues. V was clipped by 5 bases and J by 1 base; unmatched bases: 4. Here the CDR3 DNA reads TGTGCCAGCAGTCAAAGGACTAGCGGCACAGATACGCAGTATTTT. Protein product: CASSQRTSGTDTQYF.

This clone was counted a single time. The chain employs TRBV19 and TRBJ1-1; weak D call: TRBD1 (5 bases). CDR3 length: 14 residues. Deletions cut 6 bases from V and 2 bases from J, with 13 bases between. The germline CDR1 and CDR2 sequences are LNHDA and SQIVND (reference sequence). The CDR3: CASSGRDSNTEAFF. CDR3 sequence (DNA): TGTGCCAGTAGCGGGCGGGACTCAAACACTGAAGCTTTCTTT. The variable domain in full, completed from reference TRBV19 and TRBJ1-1, reads DGGITQSPKYLFRKEGQNVTLSCEQNLNHDAMYWYRQDPGQGLRLIYYSQIVNDFQKGDIAEGYSVSREKKESFPLTVTSAQKNPTAFYLCASSGRDSNTEAFFGQGTRLTVV.

V usage is TRBV6-1 and J usage is TRBJ2-7; no clear D gene. This CDR3 has 13 residues. The V gene's germline CDR1 is MNHNS and CDR2 SASEGT. Trimming removed 0 bases from V and 9 bases from J, with 12 bases in between. The CDR3 DNA is TGTGCCAGCAGTGAAGCCTCCCCCCCCGGGCAGTACTTC. Its translation: CASSEASPPGQYF.

The chain's CDR3 is CATTSGILVRETQYF. In DNA, the CDR3 is TGTGCCACCACCTCGGGCATATTAGTACGCGAGACCCAGTACTTC. This chain joins TRBV15 and TRBJ2-5; unclear D gene. CDR1 and CDR2 (germline): LNHNV, YYDKDF (reference sequence). The length of the CDR3 is 15 residues. V was trimmed by 7 bases and J by 5 bases, leaving 20 bases between them.

This sequence joins TRBV29-1 and TRBJ1-2; the D gene is possibly TRBD1 (5 bases). The germline gives CDR1 SQVTM, CDR2 ANQGSEA. Deletions cut 4 bases from V and 8 bases from J, with 20 bases between. This CDR3 is built from 14 residues. The CDR3: CSVGWDPSFEGYTF. Written as DNA, the CDR3 is TGCAGCGTTGGGTGGGACCCTAGTTTCGAAGGCTACACCTTC.

The J gene is TRBJ2-5, the V gene TRBV11-2, with TRBD1 matching over 8 bases. CDR1 and CDR2 (germline): SGHAT, FQNNGV. The CDR3 runs 14 residues. V was clipped by 5 bases and J by 4 bases; unmatched bases: 6. In nucleotides, the CDR3 is TGTGCCAGCAGCGCAGCAGGGGGCACAGAGACCCAGTACTTC. This sequence encodes CASSAAGGTETQYF.

This rearrangement joins TRBV16 to TRBJ1-3, with 8 bases that match TRBD1. The CDR3 runs 17 residues. The V and J ends lost 4 bases and 2 bases, in that order; junction bases with no gene match: 10. CDR1 is KGHSY and CDR2 is FQNENV in the germline V gene. As DNA, the CDR3 is TGTGCCAGCAGCCTCGCCGGGGTGACAGGGGCTGGAAACACCATATATTTT. It specifies CASSLAGVTGAGNTIYF.

This clone has just a few counts. CDR3 DNA sequence: TGTGCCAGCAGTGGGACGGAGGGGGCGCGGCATGGCTACACCTTC. Its protein product is CASSGTEGARHGYTF. The chain couples TRBV2 to TRBJ1-2; 7 nucleotides agree with TRBD1. V shed 4 bases and J 6 bases; nucleotides not matched to a gene: 11. CDR1 and CDR2 from the germline V gene are SNHLY and FYNNEI. CDR3 size: 15 residues.